The 8 T cell receptor beta chains presented below share a single source sample, sequenced in a study of cytomegalovirus exposure and HLA in healthy donors. Vbeta (60) and Jbeta (13) primers were used in the PCR. Produced via immunoSEQ multiplex PCR; TCRdb's table is partial and in-frame only. The sample has under 200,000 clones, 70% to 90% seen once. Sequencing was carried out using PBMCs. Every receptor here comes from a young woman in good health and CMV-seronegative.

V is TRBV5-6 and J is TRBJ2-7; 7 bases match TRBD1. J was trimmed by 0 bases and V by 5 bases; bases with no gene match: 5. This CDR3 spans 14 amino acids. CDR1 is SGHDT, CDR2 YYEEEE, per germline. The CDR3 region has the DNA TGTGCCAGCAGGAGACAGGGTAGCTCCTACGAGCAGTACTTC. It specifies CASRRQGSSYEQYF.

This rearrangement joins TRBV6-5 to TRBJ1-2; 8 positions match TRBD1. Germline V lookup: CDR1 MNHEY, CDR2 SVGAGI. After removal of 6 bases from V and 4 bases from J, the junction contained 7 bases not matched to a gene. The CDR3 totals 14 residues. The CDR3 reads CASRRQGYGYGYTF. The CDR3 DNA follows: TGTGCCAGCAGGCGACAGGGGTACGGCTATGGCTACACCTTC.

V and J are TRBV5-1 and TRBJ2-3, with 7 positions matching TRBD1. V lost 0 bases, J lost 4 bases, and 5 bases stayed unmatched. Germline CDR1 SGHRS, CDR2 YFSETQ. The CDR3 length is 15 residues. The CDR3 DNA follows: TGCGCCAGCAGCTTGGCAGGCACAGGGGCAGATACGCAGTATTTT. It is translated as CASSLAGTGADTQYF.

This clone came up once. V gene TRBV6-6 combines with J gene TRBJ2-2; 7 positions agree with TRBD2. This CDR3 comprises 14 residues. The V segment lost 6 bases and the J segment 7 bases; nucleotides outside the gene matches: 8. Germline loops: CDR1 MNHNY, CDR2 SVGAGI (reference sequence). As DNA, the CDR3 is TGTGCCAGCAGGCCGGCGGGGGTCCACGGGGAGCTGTTTTTT. Translation: CASRPAGVHGELFF.

The chain is built from TRBV29-1 and TRBJ2-1; TRBD2 might be the D (5 bases). V was trimmed by 7 bases and J by 4 bases, leaving 17 bases between them. CDR1 is SQVTM and CDR2 is ANQGSEA in the germline V gene. The CDR3 has 14 amino acids. This CDR3 reads CSARTGISYNEQFF. In nucleotides, the CDR3 is TGCAGCGCTAGGACGGGAATATCTTACAATGAGCAGTTCTTC.

This rearrangement joins TRBV5-4 to TRBJ2-2; 12 positions agree with TRBD2. The germline gives CDR1 SGHNT, CDR2 YYREEE (reference sequence). The CDR3 covers 16 residues. J gave up 3 bases and V 0 bases, and 0 bases lay outside the gene matches. CDR3 region: CASSLGLAGDTGELFF. Written as DNA, the CDR3 is TGTGCCAGCAGCTTGGGACTAGCGGGGGACACCGGGGAGCTGTTTTTT.

The chain couples TRBV11-2 to TRBJ1-2; TRBD1 aligns across 7 bases. Germline assignment: CDR1 SGHAT and CDR2 FQNNGV. The CDR3 sequence is 14 residues long. V shed 4 bases and J 6 bases; nucleotides not matched to a gene: 8. CDR3 nucleotides: TGTGCCAGCAGCTCGACAGGGAAAGGCGATGGCTACACCTTC. Translating gives CASSSTGKGDGYTF.

The chain couples TRBV19 to TRBJ2-7; the D gene is possibly TRBD1 (6 bases). The germline V gene has CDR1 LNHDA and CDR2 SQIVND (reference sequence). This CDR3 is built from 12 residues. The germline V and J ends were trimmed by 4 bases and 7 bases, with 11 bases remaining between them. Here the CDR3 reads CASSTGAREQYF. The DNA for the CDR3 is TGTGCCAGTAGTACAGGGGCGCGGGAGCAGTACTTC.